A selection of T cell receptor beta chains follows, all from one sample in a study of Graves' ophthalmopathy and Graves' hyperthyroidism. TCRdb called the multiplex PCR reads again in MiXCR, with one record for every CDR3 protein. The profile covers 1 million to 1.3 million distinct CDR3 sequences, with 35% to 40% appearing a single time and 11% taken by the ten largest. Sequenced: peripheral blood or thyroid tissue (not recorded which). These receptors originate from an adult man with Graves' hyperthyroidism. Each CDR3 is given without its conserved first and last residue.

v_gene: TRBV20-1
len: 12
j_gene: TRBJ1-5
CDR3aa: SAAGQNSNQSQH

v_gene: TRBV9
len: 11
j_gene: TRBJ1-5
CDR3aa: ASSVGGRGQEH

v_gene: TRBV10-3
len: 15
j_gene: TRBJ1-5
CDR3aa: ASSSYRQGASNQPQH

v_gene: TRBV19
len: 16
j_gene: TRBJ2-7
CDR3aa: ASSIFLPSSVGIHEQY

v_gene: TRBV29-1
len: 9
j_gene: TRBJ2-1
CDR3aa: SVEGHNEQF

v_gene: TRBV5-6
len: 12
j_gene: TRBJ1-5
CDR3aa: ASSLIGAQQPQH

v_gene: TRBV12-3/TRBV12-4
len: 11
j_gene: TRBJ1-2
CDR3aa: ASSAGSWDGYT

v_gene: TRBV19
len: 11
j_gene: TRBJ1-1
CDR3aa: ASSIGGQGEAF

v_gene: TRBV19
len: 11
j_gene: TRBJ2-7
CDR3aa: ACGTSGAYEQY

v_gene: TRBV29-1
len: 11
j_gene: TRBJ2-2
CDR3aa: SVEGTGAGELF

v_gene: TRBV5-1
len: 13
j_gene: TRBJ2-7
CDR3aa: ASSTGTGVSYEQY

v_gene: TRBV7-9
len: 14
j_gene: TRBJ1-5
CDR3aa: ASSQDGQGSNQPQH

v_gene: TRBV7-6
len: 15
j_gene: TRBJ2-2
CDR3aa: ASSRTSGSSNTGELF

v_gene: TRBV9
len: 11
j_gene: TRBJ1-3
CDR3aa: ASAALRGNTIY

v_gene: TRBV9
len: 16
j_gene: TRBJ2-5
CDR3aa: ASSVATGGSGRRETQY

v_gene: TRBV7-9
len: 12
j_gene: TRBJ1-2
CDR3aa: ASSFGAGGYGYT

v_gene: TRBV9
len: 11
j_gene: TRBJ1-4
CDR3aa: ASSGPGNEKLF

v_gene: TRBV4-3
len: 13
j_gene: TRBJ2-2
CDR3aa: ASSQGRANTGELF

v_gene: TRBV7-8
len: 13
j_gene: TRBJ2-7
CDR3aa: ASSAPGLADYEQY

v_gene: TRBV4-3
len: 11
j_gene: TRBJ2-7
CDR3aa: ASSPAGGWEQY

v_gene: TRBV20-1
len: 13
j_gene: TRBJ2-5
CDR3aa: SAQKVASGQETQY

v_gene: TRBV15
len: 14
j_gene: TRBJ1-5
CDR3aa: AASSSHMGGNQPQH

v_gene: TRBV7-9
len: 13
j_gene: TRBJ1-1
CDR3aa: ASSPGQGLNTEAF

v_gene: TRBV27
len: 11
j_gene: TRBJ1-1
CDR3aa: ASSQAFSAEAF

v_gene: TRBV2
len: 11
j_gene: TRBJ1-1
CDR3aa: ASSLVGRTEAF

v_gene: TRBV4-1
len: 14
j_gene: TRBJ1-2
CDR3aa: ASSQDLRDSYCGYT

v_gene: TRBV7-8
len: 14
j_gene: TRBJ1-4
CDR3aa: ASSLRPGPTNEKLF

v_gene: TRBV7-3
len: 13
j_gene: TRBJ2-5
CDR3aa: ASSLGQGRGETQY

v_gene: TRBV7-3
len: 14
j_gene: TRBJ1-2
CDR3aa: ASSLSQAGRADGYT

v_gene: TRBV20-1
len: 14
j_gene: TRBJ2-7
CDR3aa: SATSPGQGVSYEQY

v_gene: TRBV10-3
len: 13
j_gene: TRBJ1-3
CDR3aa: AISNRDRGGGAIY

v_gene: TRBV7-9
len: 13
j_gene: TRBJ1-4
CDR3aa: ASSTHRDAGEKLF

v_gene: TRBV19
len: 12
j_gene: TRBJ1-2
CDR3aa: ASRPPEGNYGYT

v_gene: TRBV19
len: 11
j_gene: TRBJ1-3
CDR3aa: ASNDLWGNTIY

v_gene: TRBV15
len: 7
j_gene: TRBJ2-5
CDR3aa: ATSRDGY

v_gene: TRBV29-1
len: 10
j_gene: TRBJ1-1
CDR3aa: SVGDRVIEAF

v_gene: TRBV20-1
len: 13
j_gene: TRBJ2-5
CDR3aa: SARKTGLRQETQY

v_gene: TRBV19
len: 13
j_gene: TRBJ1-3
CDR3aa: ASSNDRRSGNTIY

v_gene: TRBV7-9
len: 11
j_gene: TRBJ2-7
CDR3aa: ASSSHDRDEQY

v_gene: TRBV29-1
len: 12
j_gene: TRBJ2-2
CDR3aa: SVSKGGGPGELF

v_gene: TRBV7-2
len: 12
j_gene: TRBJ2-5
CDR3aa: ASSSRLAGGTQY

v_gene: TRBV20-1
len: 13
j_gene: TRBJ2-7
CDR3aa: SARGLAGGIHEQY

v_gene: TRBV2
len: 11
j_gene: TRBJ1-1
CDR3aa: ASSERGGTEAF

v_gene: TRBV14
len: 14
j_gene: TRBJ2-2
CDR3aa: ASSQDIRGGTGELF

v_gene: TRBV29-1
len: 11
j_gene: TRBJ2-7
CDR3aa: SVALAGGYEQY

v_gene: TRBV28
len: 11
j_gene: TRBJ1-1
CDR3aa: ASNWGVSTEAF

v_gene: TRBV11-2
len: 12
j_gene: TRBJ1-1
CDR3aa: ASSGYRGGTEAF

v_gene: TRBV5-6
len: 11
j_gene: TRBJ2-5
CDR3aa: ASSGGSRETQY

v_gene: TRBV14
len: 13
j_gene: TRBJ1-2
CDR3aa: ASKREWGQAGGYT

v_gene: TRBV10-2
len: 14
j_gene: TRBJ2-6
CDR3aa: ASSEQLMTGANVLT

v_gene: TRBV15
len: 12
j_gene: TRBJ1-1
CDR3aa: ATSRDRFGTEAF

v_gene: TRBV20-1
len: 10
j_gene: TRBJ2-7
CDR3aa: SATHAGSEQY

v_gene: TRBV2
len: 10
j_gene: TRBJ2-5
CDR3aa: ASSGAVETQY

v_gene: TRBV7-2
len: 13
j_gene: TRBJ1-6
CDR3aa: ASSLTPGDNSPLH

v_gene: TRBV12-3/TRBV12-4
len: 12
j_gene: TRBJ2-7
CDR3aa: ASSFRGGANEQY

v_gene: TRBV7-2
len: 14
j_gene: TRBJ1-1
CDR3aa: ASSLFEGAANTEAF

v_gene: TRBV14
len: 21
j_gene: TRBJ2-7
CDR3aa: ASSQAFQWNPHLMIPFTYEQY